The 13 T cell receptor beta chains below come from one sample, sequenced in a study of blood T cell repertoires in COVID-19. Only in-frame clones appear in the TCRdb table, and some are missing; sequencing was by immunoSEQ multiplex PCR. The sample carries about 140,000 clones, roughly 73% recorded once. Sequencing input: peripheral blood. The receptor set was obtained from a woman aged 45 to 65 with active or convalescent COVID-19.

The chain joins TRBV18 to TRBJ1-4, with 9 bases identical to TRBD1. J lost 4 bases, V lost 6 bases, and 6 bases had no gene match. Germline values: CDR1 KGHSH, CDR2 LQKENI. The CDR3 length is 15 residues. The CDR3 loop is CASSWGQGHNEKLFF. The DNA of the CDR3 is TGTGCCAGCTCGTGGGGACAGGGACATAATGAAAAACTGTTTTTT.

The chain combines TRBV16 with TRBJ1-1; TRBD1 matches at 8 bases. The CDR3 has 15 amino acids. The germline gives CDR1 KGHSY, CDR2 FQNENV. V gave up 4 bases and J gave up 2 bases; unmatched junction bases: 6. The CDR3 sequence is CASSPRTGRNTEAFF. CDR3 bases: TGTGCCAGCAGCCCTCGGACAGGGAGAAACACTGAAGCTTTCTTT.

Ten or more counts support this clone. This chain connects TRBV29-1 to TRBJ2-7; D might be TRBD1 (5 bases). The CDR3 covers 12 residues. Trimming cost V 4 bases and J 5 bases, with 12 bases left between them. Germline CDR1 and CDR2: SQVTM and ANQGSEA. CDR3 nucleotide sequence: TGCAGCGTTGCCCAGGGTCTCGACGAGCAGTACTTC. It codes for CSVAQGLDEQYF.

The chain is built from TRBV11-3 and TRBJ2-1, with TRBD2 matching over 8 bases. The CDR3 has 15 residues. Germline trimming cut 5 bases from V and 10 bases from J; bases unmatched to any gene: 13. Germline V gene sequence: CDR1 SGHNT, CDR2 YENEEA. CDR3 in DNA: TGTGCCAGCAGCCCCCCCGGGACTAGGGGTTACGAGCAGTTCTTC. This gives the protein CASSPPGTRGYEQFF.

The rearrangement uses TRBV2 and TRBJ2-1; 10 positions match TRBD2. Germline CDR1 reads SNHLY; CDR2 reads FYNNEI. J gave up 8 bases and V 8 bases, and 12 bases lay outside the gene matches. CDR3 length equals 15 residues. The CDR3 nucleotides are TGTGCCAGCGTACGACTAGCGGGCCAAGGCGATGAGCAGTTCTTC. Amino acids: CASVRLAGQGDEQFF.

The table lists this clone with a few counts. The gene calls are TRBV21-1 and TRBJ2-7; the table's D call, TRBD2, has no DNA check behind it. TRBV21-1 corresponds to a pseudogene. This CDR3 is built from 15 residues. The CDR3 here is CASSKVKLRGYEQYF. CDR3 nucleotide sequence: TGTGCCAGCAGCAAAGTAAAACTCCGGGGGTACGAGCAGTACTTC.

The chain carries TRBV6-2 or TRBV6-3 and TRBJ2-5; D remains unclear. V lost 2 bases and J 5 bases, leaving 6 bases between the germline ends. The CDR3 sequence is 12 residues long. Germline CDR1 reads MNHEY; CDR2 reads SVGEGT. DNA for the CDR3: TGTGCCAGCAGTTACCTTCAGGAGACCCAGTACTTC. Amino acid sequence: CASSYLQETQYF.

The V call is TRBV6-1, the J call TRBJ1-5; 8 nucleotides match TRBD1. Germline V gene data show CDR1 as MNHNS and CDR2 as SASEGT. Unmatched junction bases numbered 6, after V lost 2 bases and J lost 3 bases. This CDR3 spans 16 amino acids. CDR3 sequence reads: CASSERRQGSNQPQHF. The CDR3 DNA reads as TGTGCCAGCAGTGAACGCAGACAGGGGTCCAATCAGCCCCAGCATTTT.

This clone was detected only a few times. The chain combines TRBV7-2 with TRBJ2-3; a possible D gene is TRBD2 (6 bases). The CDR3 covers 15 residues. CDR1 SGHTA and CDR2 FQGNSA come from the germline V gene. Trimming took off 1 base at V and 2 bases at J, with 10 bases between the two ends. The CDR3 DNA sequence: TGTGCCAGCAGCTTAGTTGCGGGGTACACAGATACGCAGTATTTT. Its protein product is CASSLVAGYTDTQYF. The whole variable domain, remainder taken from reference TRBV7-2 and TRBJ2-3, is GAGVSQSPSNKVTEKGKDVELRCDPISGHTALYWYRQSLGQGLEFLIYFQGNSAPDKSGLPSDRFSAERTGGSVSTLTIQRTQQEDSAVYLCASSLVAGYTDTQYFGPGTRLTVL.

The chain joins TRBV29-1 to TRBJ1-1; possible D gene TRBD1, 5 bases. Per germline, CDR1 SQVTM and CDR2 ANQGSEA. Trimming cost V 3 bases and J 3 bases, with 14 bases left between them. The CDR3 has 14 residues. The CDR3 region has the DNA TGCAGCGTTGATAAGCAGGGCCCCTACACTGAAGCTTTCTTT. This sequence encodes CSVDKQGPYTEAFF.

This sequence joins TRBV30 and TRBJ1-1, with D tentatively TRBD1 (6 bases). V dropped 4 bases and J dropped 4 bases, with 13 bases sitting between them. Per the germline V gene, CDR1 is GTSNPN and CDR2 is SVGIG (reference sequence). The CDR3 covers 13 residues. CDR3 sequence reads: CAWTRGGPTEAFF. The CDR3 nucleotides read TGTGCCTGGACCCGGGGGGGGCCCACTGAAGCTTTCTTT.

This clone was counted only a few times. The chain couples TRBV28 to TRBJ1-4, with TRBD1 matching over 7 bases. Germline CDR1 MDHEN, CDR2 SYDVKM. The CDR3 spans 15 residues. Trimming took 8 bases from V and 8 from J; bases not matched to a gene: 14. CDR3 nucleotides: TGTGCCAGCGCTCTTAACAGGGGAATTTACGAAAAACTGTTTTTT. This gives the protein CASALNRGIYEKLFF.

This chain uses TRBV14 with TRBJ2-3; maybe TRBD2 (6 bases). CDR1 and CDR2 from the germline V gene are SGHDN and FVKESK. There are 15 residues in the CDR3. Trimming left V 2 bases short and J 7 bases short, with 16 bases between. The CDR3 is CASSQRRVRIHTQYF. The CDR3 nucleotides read TGTGCCAGCAGCCAAAGGAGGGTGAGGATACATACGCAGTATTTT.